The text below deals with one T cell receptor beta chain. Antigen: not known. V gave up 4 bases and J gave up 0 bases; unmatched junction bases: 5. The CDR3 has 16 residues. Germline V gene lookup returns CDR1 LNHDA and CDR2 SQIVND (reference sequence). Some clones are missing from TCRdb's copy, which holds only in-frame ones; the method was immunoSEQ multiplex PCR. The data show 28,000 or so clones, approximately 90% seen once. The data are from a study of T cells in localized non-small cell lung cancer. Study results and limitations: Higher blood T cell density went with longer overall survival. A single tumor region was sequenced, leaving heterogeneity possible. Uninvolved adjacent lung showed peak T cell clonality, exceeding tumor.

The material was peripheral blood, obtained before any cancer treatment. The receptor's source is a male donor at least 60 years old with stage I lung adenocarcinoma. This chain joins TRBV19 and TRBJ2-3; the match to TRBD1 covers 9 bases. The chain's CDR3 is CASSKGTGTSTDTQYF. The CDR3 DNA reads TGTGCCAGTAGTAAGGGGACAGGGACTAGCACAGATACGCAGTATTTT.